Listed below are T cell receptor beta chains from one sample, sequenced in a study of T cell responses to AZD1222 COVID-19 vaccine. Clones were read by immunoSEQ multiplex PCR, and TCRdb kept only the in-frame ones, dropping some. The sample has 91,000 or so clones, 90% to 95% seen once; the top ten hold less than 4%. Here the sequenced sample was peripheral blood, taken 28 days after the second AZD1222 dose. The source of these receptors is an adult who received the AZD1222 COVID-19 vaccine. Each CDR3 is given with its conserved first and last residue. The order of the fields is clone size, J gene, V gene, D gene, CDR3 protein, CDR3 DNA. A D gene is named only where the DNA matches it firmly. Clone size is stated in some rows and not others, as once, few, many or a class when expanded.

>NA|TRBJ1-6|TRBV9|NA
CASSVGGPNSPLHF
TGTGCCAGCAGCGTAGGGGGTCCTAATTCACCCCTCCACTTT
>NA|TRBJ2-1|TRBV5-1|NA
CASNPGVGPDNEQFF
TGCGCCAGCAACCCCGGGGTGGGTCCGGACAATGAGCAGTTCTTC
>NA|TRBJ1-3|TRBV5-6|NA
CASNPGQYSGNTIYF
TGTGCCAGCAACCCCGGACAGTACTCTGGAAACACCATATATTTT
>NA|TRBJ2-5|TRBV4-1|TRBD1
CASSQLQGLGKETQYF
TGCGCCAGCAGCCAGTTACAGGGGCTCGGGAAAGAGACCCAGTACTTC
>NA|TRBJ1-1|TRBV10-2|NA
CASSVGRVNTEAFF
TGCGCCAGCAGTGTGGGCCGCGTGAACACTGAAGCTTTCTTT
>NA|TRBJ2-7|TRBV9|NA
CASSVDAGSFMKYF
TGTGCCAGCAGCGTAGATGCAGGGAGCTTTATGAAATACTTC
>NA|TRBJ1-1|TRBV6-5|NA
CASSYSVAGFQAFF
TGTGCCAGCAGTTACTCAGTGGCAGGTTTTCAAGCTTTCTTT
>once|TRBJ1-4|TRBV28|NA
CASSFGSTAPGGKLFF
TGTGCCAGCAGTTTTGGGAGTACTGCCCCGGGGGGTAAACTGTTTTTT
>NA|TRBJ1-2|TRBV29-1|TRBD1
CSVEGTGTGYGYTF
TGCAGCGTTGAAGGAACCGGGACAGGTTATGGCTACACCTTC
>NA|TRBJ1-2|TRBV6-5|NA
CASSYSTGPDGYTF
TGTGCCAGCAGTTACTCGACAGGTCCTGATGGCTACACCTTC
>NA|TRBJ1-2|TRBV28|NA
CASTTPRGGDYGYTF
TGTGCCAGCACCACCCCGAGGGGGGGGGACTATGGCTACACCTTC
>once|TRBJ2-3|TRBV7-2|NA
CASSLVAGTDTQYF
TGTGCCAGCAGCTTAGTGGCAGGCACAGATACGCAGTATTTT
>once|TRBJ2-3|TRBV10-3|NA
CATWPGNTDTQYF
TGTGCCACCTGGCCTGGCAACACAGATACGCAGTATTTT
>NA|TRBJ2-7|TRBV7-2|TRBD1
CASSSGTGSSYEQYF
TGTGCCAGCAGCTCCGGGACAGGGAGCTCCTACGAGCAGTACTTC
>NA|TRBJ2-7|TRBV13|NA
CASSLGTGGSDYEQYF
TGTGCCAGCAGCTTGGGTACCGGAGGTAGCGACTACGAGCAGTACTTC
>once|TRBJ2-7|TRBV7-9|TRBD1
CATQRDRGYEQYF
TGTGCCACTCAACGGGACAGGGGATACGAGCAGTACTTC
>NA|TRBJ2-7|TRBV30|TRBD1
CAWSGGDREGEQYF
TGTGCCTGGAGTGGGGGGGACAGGGAGGGCGAGCAGTACTTC
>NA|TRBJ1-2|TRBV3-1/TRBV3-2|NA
CASSQDGAEGYTF
TGTGCCAGCAGCCAAGACGGGGCGGAAGGCTACACCTTC
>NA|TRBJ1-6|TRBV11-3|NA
CASSSGLQNSPLHF
TGTGCCAGCAGCTCGGGACTTCAGAATTCACCCCTCCACTTT
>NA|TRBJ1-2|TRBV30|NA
CAWNRGGNYGYTF
TGTGCCTGGAATCGGGGCGGTAACTATGGCTACACCTTC
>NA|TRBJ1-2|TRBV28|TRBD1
CASSLSQGVRGYTF
TGTGCCAGCAGTTTATCTCAGGGGGTCCGGGGCTACACCTTC
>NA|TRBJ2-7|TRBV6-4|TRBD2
CASSKPGLVISEQYF
TGTGCCAGCAGTAAACCGGGACTAGTCATAAGCGAGCAGTACTTC
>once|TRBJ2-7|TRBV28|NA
CASSAPLNHEQYF
TGTGCCAGCAGTGCCCCCCTTAACCACGAGCAGTACTTC
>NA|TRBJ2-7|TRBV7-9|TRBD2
CASSPPGLASPYEQYF
TGTGCCAGCAGCCCGCCGGGACTAGCGAGCCCCTACGAGCAGTACTTC
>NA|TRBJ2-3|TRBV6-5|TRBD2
CASSPSGVSTDTQYF
TGTGCCAGCAGTCCTAGCGGGGTCAGTACAGATACGCAGTATTTT
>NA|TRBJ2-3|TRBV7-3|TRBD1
CASSSKTGGQGDTQYF
TGTGCCAGCAGCTCCAAGACAGGGGGCCAGGGAGATACGCAGTATTTT
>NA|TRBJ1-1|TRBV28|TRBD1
CASIAGGRGVTEAFF
TGTGCCAGCATCGCAGGGGGGCGAGGCGTCACTGAAGCTTTCTTT
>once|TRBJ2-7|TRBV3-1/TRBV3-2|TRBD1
CASGRQGASYEQYF
TGTGCCAGCGGAAGACAGGGGGCTTCCTACGAGCAGTACTTC
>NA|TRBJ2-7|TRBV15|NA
CATSRDRSSALSYEQYF
TGTGCCACCAGCAGAGATCGGTCTAGCGCCCTTTCCTACGAGCAGTACTTC
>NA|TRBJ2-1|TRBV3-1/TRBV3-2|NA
CASSENYNEQFF
TGTGCCAGCAGTGAGAACTACAATGAGCAGTTCTTC
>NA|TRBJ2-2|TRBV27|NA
CASSFRAPGELFF
TGTGCCAGCAGTTTTAGGGCTCCCGGGGAGCTGTTTTTT
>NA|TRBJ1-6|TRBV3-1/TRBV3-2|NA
CASSPAGNFAAKSPLHF
TGTGCCAGCAGCCCCGCCGGGAACTTTGCTGCCAAGTCACCCCTCCACTTT
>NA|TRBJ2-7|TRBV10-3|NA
CAISVAGYEQYF
TGTGCCATCAGTGTTGCAGGGTACGAGCAGTACTTC
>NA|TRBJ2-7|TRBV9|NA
CASSSVAGFYEQYF
TGTGCCAGCAGCTCTGTGGCGGGCTTCTACGAGCAGTACTTC
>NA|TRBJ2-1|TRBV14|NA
CASSQLYNEQFF
TGTGCCAGCAGCCAGCTCTACAATGAGCAGTTCTTC
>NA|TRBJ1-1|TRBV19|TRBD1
CASRLHRGTSDAEAFF
TGTGCCAGTAGACTTCACAGGGGGACTTCGGACGCTGAAGCTTTCTTT
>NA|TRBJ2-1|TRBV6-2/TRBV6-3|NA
CASSYSPINEQFF
TGTGCCAGCAGTTACTCGCCGATCAATGAGCAGTTCTTC
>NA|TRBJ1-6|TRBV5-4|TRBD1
CASTRQGLPYNSPLHF
TGTGCCAGTACAAGACAGGGTCTTCCTTATAATTCACCCCTCCACTTT
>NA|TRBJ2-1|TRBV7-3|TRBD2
CASSSRLAGGEQFF
TGTGCCAGCAGCTCCCGACTAGCGGGGGGTGAGCAGTTCTTC
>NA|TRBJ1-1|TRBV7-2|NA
CASSFNGNTEAFF
TGTGCCAGCAGCTTTAACGGGAACACTGAAGCTTTCTTT
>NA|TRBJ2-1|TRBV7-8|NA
CASSLRPESYNEQFF
TGTGCCAGCAGCTTAAGGCCGGAATCCTACAATGAGCAGTTCTTC
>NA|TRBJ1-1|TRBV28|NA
CASSHQQVIGAEAFF
TGTGCCAGCAGTCACCAACAGGTTATAGGGGCTGAAGCTTTCTTT
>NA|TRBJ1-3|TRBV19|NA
CASTFPGPGNTIYF
TGTGCCAGTACCTTCCCCGGACCTGGAAACACCATATATTTT
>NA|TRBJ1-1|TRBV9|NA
CASKSEGETEAFF
TGTGCCAGCAAATCGGAAGGTGAGACTGAAGCTTTCTTT
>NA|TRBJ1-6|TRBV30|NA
CAWIRKGREISPLHF
TGTGCCTGGATCAGAAAGGGCAGGGAAATCTCACCCCTCCACTTT
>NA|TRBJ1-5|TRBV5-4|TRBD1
CASSLGGGRNQPQHF
TGTGCCAGCAGCTTAGGAGGGGGCCGGAATCAGCCCCAGCATTTT
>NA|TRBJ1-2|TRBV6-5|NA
CASSYDPNYGYTF
TGTGCCAGCAGTTATGACCCTAACTATGGCTACACCTTC
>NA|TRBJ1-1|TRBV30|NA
CAWSVGQNTEAFF
TGTGCCTGGAGTGTCGGACAGAACACTGAAGCTTTCTTT
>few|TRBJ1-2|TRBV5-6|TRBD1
CASSSPLDRVGYGYTF
TGTGCCAGCAGCTCCCCCCTGGACAGGGTTGGCTATGGCTACACCTTC
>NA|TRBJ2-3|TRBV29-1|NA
CSVEGPASTDTQYF
TGCAGCGTTGAAGGCCCGGCGAGCACAGATACGCAGTATTTT
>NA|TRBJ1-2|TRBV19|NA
CASSTQGLYGYTF
TGTGCCAGTAGCACACAGGGACTCTATGGCTACACCTTC
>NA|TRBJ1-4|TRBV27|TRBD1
CASSLGQGLGKLFF
TGTGCCAGCAGCCTGGGACAGGGCTTGGGAAAACTGTTTTTT
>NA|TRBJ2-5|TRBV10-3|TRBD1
CAIGDRVQETQYF
TGTGCCATCGGAGACAGGGTACAAGAGACCCAGTACTTC